The rows below give T cell receptor beta chains drawn from one sample of a study of T-cell reconstitution after alpha-beta-depleted transplantation in children. MiXCR was run by TCRdb on the PCR reads, yielding one entry per CDR3 protein. Of roughly 310,000 distinct CDR3 sequences listed, approximately 23% are singletons. This material consisted of PBMCs, mostly from graft donor cells, taken 180 days after TCRalphabeta/CD19-depleted stem cell transplant. These receptors were obtained from a male patient between 5 and 17 years old who had a stem cell transplant for acute lymphoblastic leukemia, so the T cells may come from the graft donor. Both conserved end residues are part of each CDR3.

V | CDR3
TRBV7-9 | CASSLEGATSYEQYF
TRBV10-1 | CASSRTGVENIQYF
TRBV6-2/TRBV6-3 | CASSYSRTEQYF
TRBV7-9 | CASSLVSGRRVGEQYF
TRBV7-9 | CASSSGQDLYGYTF
TRBV29-1 | CGAKGMNTEAFF
TRBV5-1 | CASSLPGSSGRGSYNEQFF
TRBV27 | CASSWWENTGELFF
TRBV5-1 | CASSKGQRNLWEAFF
TRBV15 | CATSDIGNTIYF
TRBV10-3 | CAITGTPLAGEWTSDTGELFF
TRBV20-1 | CSARVGGPEKLFF
TRBV10-3 | CAIRAPSQGSYEQYF
TRBV3-1 | CACSQPLWATNTGELFF
TRBV20-1 | CSASRSGRGSNEQFF
TRBV11-2 | CASSFPRAQREWAYNEQFF
TRBV5-1 | CASSLGGASGNTIYF
TRBV20-1 | CSAANPSIARSTYNEQFF
TRBV10-3 | CAIQGQDADEQFF
TRBV20-1 | CSASVGAHYEQYF
TRBV9 | CASSEPGAASEQYF
TRBV20-1 | CSARGFSGRAYEQYF
TRBV4-2 | CASSQVSRGYQETQYF
TRBV7-6 | CASSLGGTQYF
TRBV5-1 | CASRLSAHTYNEQFF
TRBV5-6 | CASSFWTGSNYGYTF
TRBV12-3/TRBV12-4 | CASSFMDTDQPQHF
TRBV18 | CASSPDYYEQYF
TRBV15 | CATSRAGPGSNQPQHF
TRBV11-2 | CASSLVVYGREETQYF
TRBV4-1 | CASSQVGAPRETQYF
TRBV6-1 | CASGGQGRNTIYF
TRBV5-1 | CASSFYTGAPYGYTF
TRBV28 | CASSFPGLVGETQYF
TRBV7-9 | CASSPTSKEQYF
TRBV6-1 | CASSVRRGHEAFF
TRBV3-1 | CASSPPGRGREQYF
TRBV20-1 | CSARKFGDREYNQPQHF
TRBV6-1 | CASRRDRLAGYTF
TRBV29-1 | CSVLDYEQYF
TRBV4-1 | CASSQSARGHEQYF
TRBV18 | CASSPRLAGASYEQYF
TRBV6-4 | CASSDSIRGSYNEQFF
TRBV20-1 | CSARFRGREDTEAFF
TRBV12-3/TRBV12-4 | CASRDPHGGYGYTF
TRBV7-2 | CASSSTGSPWGQETQYF
TRBV10-3 | CAISELGGQQETQYF
TRBV9 | CASSVSGNTEAFF
TRBV7-3 | CASSQGPYTGELFF